The 28 T cell receptor beta chains given below trace back to one sample, sequenced in a study of blood T cells in healthy people across ages. Sample-barcoded 5' priming and a J-beta primer mix drove a second PCR of roughly 6 to 12 cycles. Via MiXCR, TCRdb re-called the 5' RACE reads, giving one row per CDR3 protein. The profile shows around 850,000 distinct CDR3 sequences, around 36% of them singletons. Specimen: blood. The receptors stem from a man aged 18 to 29 in good health.

J is TRBJ1-5 and V is TRBV20-1, with D possibly being TRBD1 (5 bases). Germline CDR1 is DFQATT and CDR2 is SNEGSKA (reference sequence). The CDR3 length is 12 residues. V lost 4 bases, J lost 9 bases, and 13 bases lay in between. The chain's CDR3 is CSATGGDRPQHF. The CDR3 DNA reads as TGCAGTGCTACTGGGGGGGATCGGCCCCAGCATTTT.

The chain employs TRBV5-6 and TRBJ2-3, with D possibly being TRBD1 or TRBD2 (5 bases each). Germline assignment: CDR1 SGHDT and CDR2 YYEEEE. V was clipped by 4 bases and J by 4 bases, with 16 bases between them. The CDR3 has 15 residues. As DNA, the CDR3 is TGTGCCAGCAGCGGGGACGTGGGGCGAGCAGATACGCAGTATTTT. This sequence encodes CASSGDVGRADTQYF.

The chain joins TRBV10-3 to TRBJ1-5, with D tentatively TRBD1 (5 bases). The germline gives CDR1 ENHRY, CDR2 SYGVKD. V was clipped by 2 bases and J by 1 base, with 24 bases between them. The CDR3 spans 20 residues. DNA for the CDR3: TGTGCCATCAGTGAGCATCGACCTGGCGGGGGAGGCGGGAGCAATCAGCCCCAGCATTTT. Its protein is CAISEHRPGGGGGSNQPQHF.

This chain's CDR3 is CASSGATGGTEAFF. The CDR3 coding sequence is TGTGCCAGCAGCGGGGCAACAGGGGGCACTGAAGCTTTCTTT. The chain carries TRBV9 and TRBJ1-1, with 8 bases identical to TRBD1. Germline CDR1 SGDLS, CDR2 YYNGEE. J was trimmed by 4 bases and V by 3 bases; bases with no gene match: 5. This CDR3 spans 14 amino acids.

This chain joins TRBV2 and TRBJ1-1, with D uncertain. Germline CDR1 reads SNHLY; CDR2 reads FYNNEI. This CDR3 comprises 11 residues. The germline V and J ends were trimmed by 1 base and 7 bases, with 4 bases remaining between them. Written as DNA, the CDR3 is TGTGCCAGCAGTGAAGACAGTGAAGCTTTCTTT. This gives the protein CASSEDSEAFF.

The CDR3 coding sequence is TGCAGTGCTAGAAAAACAGGGGAGGCAGGCTACACCTTC. Encoded protein: CSARKTGEAGYTF. The chain has TRBV20-1 and TRBJ1-2; TRBD1 matches at 7 bases. V lost 2 bases to trimming and J lost 8 bases; unmatched junction nucleotides: 8. Germline CDR1 and CDR2: DFQATT and SNEGSKA (reference sequence). CDR3 length: 13 residues.

This clonotype was seen a handful of times. The genes are TRBV20-1 and TRBJ2-3; TRBD2 agrees at 8 bases. Germline V CDR1 and CDR2: DFQATT, SNEGSKA (reference sequence). Germline trimming cut 6 bases from V and 0 bases from J; bases unmatched to any gene: 11. This CDR3 has 16 residues. The CDR3 sequence is CSAGFLSGDSTDTQYF. CDR3 DNA sequence: TGCAGTGCGGGTTTCCTTAGCGGGGACAGCACAGATACGCAGTATTTT.

The chain combines TRBV14 with TRBJ1-1; no definite D call. The CDR3 is 16 residues long. V was shortened by 1 base and J by 1 base, with 13 bases between the two germline ends. Germline loops: CDR1 SGHDN, CDR2 FVKESK. CDR3 region: CASSQAPIRANTEAFF. The DNA for the CDR3 is TGTGCCAGCAGCCAAGCGCCGATACGAGCGAACACTGAAGCTTTCTTT.

The genes are TRBV4-3 and TRBJ1-2, with 10 positions matching TRBD1. Germline lookup yields CDR1 LGHNA and CDR2 YSLEER. With 4 bases clipped from V and 3 bases from J, the junction kept 2 bases outside the gene matches. The CDR3 contains 14 residues. The CDR3 DNA reads as TGCGCCAGCAGCCGGGGGACAGGGGACTATGGCTACACCTTC. Residues: CASSRGTGDYGYTF.

This clonotype was observed a few times. The chain has TRBV9 and TRBJ2-1; 10 bases are shared with TRBD1. The CDR3 consists of 16 residues. V trimming: 3 bases; J trimming: 4 bases; junction bases outside the gene matches: 7. Germline V lookup: CDR1 SGDLS, CDR2 YYNGEE. As DNA, the CDR3 is TGTGCCAGCAGCGCCAGACAGGGGGCGATTTACAATGAGCAGTTCTTC. Translated, it gives CASSARQGAIYNEQFF.

This clonotype was counted only a few times. The chain joins TRBV5-1 to TRBJ1-1, with D hard to call. Germline V gene lookup returns CDR1 SGHRS and CDR2 YFSETQ. Trimming took off 4 bases at V and 2 bases at J, with 9 bases between the two ends. CDR3 length: 13 residues. The CDR3 DNA sequence: TGCGCCAGCAGCGTGGATGTCAACACTGAAGCTTTCTTT. This encodes CASSVDVNTEAFF. Together with reference TRBV5-1 and TRBJ1-1, the CDR3 gives the full variable domain: KAGVTQTPRYLIKTRGQQVTLSCSPISGHRSVSWYQQTPGQGLQFLFEYFSETQRNKGNFPGRFSGRQFSNSRSEMNVSTLELGDSALYLCASSVDVNTEAFFGQGTRLTVV.

J is TRBJ1-1 and V is TRBV6-2 or TRBV6-3; D uncertain. CDR3 length: 13 amino acids. Trimming removed 3 bases from V and 1 base from J, with 6 bases in between. Germline CDR1 is MNHEY and CDR2 is SVGEGT. The CDR3 coding sequence is TGTGCCAGCAGTTATCGGACGAACACTGAAGCTTTCTTT. This codes for CASSYRTNTEAFF.

The V and J genes are TRBV7-9 and TRBJ2-1; 7 bases match TRBD1. TRBJ2-7 explains the end of the DNA better; the J call may be wrong. This CDR3 contains 14 residues. Germline V lookup: CDR1 SEHNR, CDR2 FQNEAQ (reference sequence). The CDR3 sequence is CASSKPGQHNEQYF. The CDR3 DNA reads TGTGCCAGCAGCAAGCCGGGACAGCACAATGAGCAGTACTTC.

This clonotype was observed a handful of times. The chain has TRBV7-9 and TRBJ1-2; 7 bases fit TRBD1. CDR1 and CDR2 from the germline V gene are SEHNR and FQNEAQ (reference sequence). V lost 7 bases and J lost 3; bases outside the gene matches: 8. The CDR3 loop spans 14 amino acids. In DNA form, the CDR3 reads TGTGCCAGCACCCAAGTAGGGGGCGACTATGGCTACACCTTC. Protein: CASTQVGGDYGYTF. The variable domain in full, with the rest retrieved from reference TRBV7-9 and TRBJ1-2, is DTGVSQNPRHKITKRGQNVTFRCDPISEHNRLYWYRQTLGQGPEFLTYFQNEAQLEKSRLLSDRFSAERPKGSFSTLEIQRTEQGDSAMYLCASTQVGGDYGYTFGSGTRLTVV.

This clonotype has only a few counts. This chain joins TRBV27 and TRBJ1-2, with D unclear. The CDR3 spans 13 residues. The V end was cut by 2 bases, the J end by 7 bases, with 11 bases between. CDR1 is MNHEY, CDR2 SMNVEV, per germline (reference sequence). CDR3 in DNA: TGTGCCAGCAGTTTAAGTCCGTCAGTTGGCTACACCTTC. This gives the protein CASSLSPSVGYTF.

The V call is TRBV18, the J call TRBJ2-2, with 7 bases matching TRBD1. The CDR3 runs to 15 residues. Germline trimming cut 4 bases from V and 1 base from J; bases unmatched to any gene: 3. Germline V gene sequence: CDR1 KGHSH, CDR2 LQKENI. The CDR3 here is CASSLDRLNTGELFF. In nucleotides, the CDR3 is TGTGCCAGCTCACTGGACAGGCTGAACACCGGGGAGCTGTTTTTT. Variable domain in full (rest from reference TRBV18 and TRBJ2-2): NAGVMQNPRHLVRRRGQEARLRCSPMKGHSHVYWYRQLPEEGLKFMVYLQKENIIDESGMPKERFSAEFPKEGPSILRIQQVVRGDSAAYFCASSLDRLNTGELFFGEGSRLTVL.

The rearrangement uses TRBV25-1 and TRBJ2-2; no clear D gene. The germline V and J ends were trimmed by 3 bases and 7 bases, with 9 bases remaining between them. Germline V gene sequence: CDR1 MGHDK, CDR2 SYGVNS. The CDR3 has 13 residues. The CDR3 loop reads CASSDSGVGELFF. CDR3 nucleotide sequence: TGTGCCAGCAGTGATTCGGGTGTCGGGGAGCTGTTTTTT.

The sample holds many counts of this clonotype. The J gene is TRBJ2-7, the V gene TRBV7-9; 10 bases fit TRBD2. CDR1 and CDR2 from the germline V gene are SEHNR and FQNEAQ (reference sequence). The CDR3 consists of 14 residues. After removal of 5 bases from V and 3 bases from J, the junction contained 4 bases not matched to a gene. In DNA, the CDR3 is TGTGCCAGCAGCCAACGGACTAGCGGCTACGAGCAGTACTTC. As protein: CASSQRTSGYEQYF.

This clonotype appeared many times. The rearrangement links TRBV12-3 or TRBV12-4 to TRBJ1-2; D unclear. CDR3 length: 11 amino acids. Trimming removed 1 base from V and 8 bases from J, with 5 bases in between. The CDR3 coding sequence is TGTGCCAGCAGTTTAGTTGGGGGCTACACCTTC. Protein: CASSLVGGYTF.

This chain links TRBV5-1 with TRBJ1-2, with 9 bases identical to TRBD1. CDR3 length: 16 amino acids. In germline, CDR1 is SGHRS, CDR2 YFSETQ. With V trimmed by 0 bases and J by 3 bases, 6 bases remained unmatched. The CDR3 bases are TGCGCCAGCAGCTTGGCCGGGGGACAGGGTGACTATGGCTACACCTTC. Translation: CASSLAGGQGDYGYTF.

V is TRBV6-5 and J is TRBJ2-5; maybe TRBD2 (6 bases). CDR1 is MNHEY and CDR2 is SVGAGI in the germline V gene. Trimming removed 5 bases from V and 11 bases from J, with 18 bases in between. The CDR3 has 13 amino acids. CDR3 loop: CASSRDSSYGQYF. Written as DNA, the CDR3 is TGTGCCAGCAGTCGGGACTCTTCCTACGGGCAGTACTTC.

The chain links TRBV27 to TRBJ2-1, with TRBD1 as a possible D gene (5 bases). In germline, CDR1 is MNHEY, CDR2 SMNVEV (reference sequence). CDR3 length: 15 amino acids. The germline V and J ends were trimmed by 6 bases and 5 bases, with 17 bases remaining between them. The CDR3 DNA reads as TGTGCCAGCAGCCAAAAAGGGGCAGAAAACAATGAGCAGTTCTTC. This translates into CASSQKGAENNEQFF.

This clonotype was observed a handful of times. This chain uses TRBV20-1 with TRBJ2-3; a possible D gene is TRBD2 (5 bases). CDR1 is DFQATT and CDR2 is SNEGSKA in the germline V gene (reference sequence). The CDR3 extends over 12 amino acids. V shed 6 bases and J shed 3 bases, with 10 bases lying between them. The chain's CDR3 is CSAPLVTDTQYF. Written as DNA, the CDR3 is TGCAGTGCCCCACTAGTGACAGATACGCAGTATTTT.

This clonotype was observed a few times. The chain combines TRBV12-3 or TRBV12-4 with TRBJ2-1; 9 bases agree with TRBD1. The CDR3 sequence is 14 residues long. With 6 bases clipped from V and 9 bases from J, the junction kept 9 bases outside the gene matches. The CDR3 sequence: CASRIQGAVSEQFF. CDR3 sequence (DNA): TGTGCCAGCAGGATACAGGGGGCTGTTAGTGAGCAGTTCTTC.

On this clonotype: A read error is possible here, since a much larger clone lies one base away. The gene calls are TRBV6-2 or TRBV6-3 and TRBJ2-7; 11 bases match TRBD2. Germline-derived CDR1 and CDR2 are MNHEY and SVGEGT. The CDR3 has 16 amino acids. V lost 4 bases, J lost 7 bases, and 12 bases stayed unmatched. CDR3 sequence: CASSSPGTSGYNEQYF. For the CDR3, the DNA is TGTGCCAGCAGTTCTCCCGGGACTAGCGGCTACAATGAGCAGTACTTC.

The chain combines TRBV29-1 with TRBJ2-1; 8 bases fit TRBD1. The V gene's germline CDR1 is SQVTM and CDR2 ANQGSEA. The CDR3 spans 11 residues. Losses at the gene ends were 7 bases for V and 10 bases for J; bases not matched to a gene: 6. CDR3 residues: CSAQTGDEQFF. DNA for the CDR3: TGCAGCGCCCAGACAGGGGACGAGCAGTTCTTC.

This clonotype was seen a few times. The chain has TRBV6-2 or TRBV6-3 and TRBJ1-5, with D maybe TRBD1 (5 bases). This CDR3 has 16 residues. Trimming cost V 5 bases and J 5 bases, with 19 bases left between them. Germline assignment: CDR1 MNHEY and CDR2 SVGEGT. The DNA for the CDR3 is TGTGCCAGCAGTCCCAACTCAGGGTTGTCGGATCAGCCCCAGCATTTT. Amino acid sequence: CASSPNSGLSDQPQHF.

This clonotype was detected once. The chain is built from TRBV29-1 and TRBJ2-7; 9 positions agree with TRBD1. The CDR3 consists of 14 residues. Unmatched junction bases numbered 9, after V lost 7 bases and J lost 2 bases. Germline loops: CDR1 SQVTM, CDR2 ANQGSEA. The chain's CDR3 is CSAGQGTPPYEQYF. DNA of the CDR3: TGCAGCGCAGGACAGGGGACGCCCCCCTACGAGCAGTACTTC.